Presented here are 20 T cell receptor beta chains from one specimen sequenced in a study of blood T cell repertoires in COVID-19. Generated by immunoSEQ multiplex PCR, the TCRdb table keeps only in-frame clones and is missing some. The repertoire consists of fewer than 400,000 clones, with approximately 89% occurring once and the leading ten covering approximately 2%. Sequencing was performed on peripheral blood. The receptor set was obtained from a woman in her twenties or thirties with COVID-19, enrolled during active disease.

The chain has TRBV18 and TRBJ2-7, with 10 bases matching TRBD1. The CDR3 runs to 14 residues. With V trimmed by 4 bases and J by 6 bases, 6 bases remained unmatched. Germline lookup yields CDR1 KGHSH and CDR2 LQKENI. DNA of the CDR3: TGTGCCAGCTCACTTGGACAGGGGGAGGGCGAGCAGTACTTC. This encodes CASSLGQGEGEQYF.

There are a few counts of this clone. The chain joins TRBV12-2 to TRBJ1-4; the D call in the table, TRBD1, was not verified against the DNA. TRBV12-2 is annotated as a pseudogene. This CDR3 is built from 16 residues. CDR3 in amino acids: CASRPIPGQGAEKLFF. Here the CDR3 DNA reads TGTGCAAGTCGCCCTATTCCGGGACAGGGAGCTGAAAAACTGTTTTTT.

Worth noting for this clone: The junction differs from germline at one of its ends, possibly a read error. The chain combines TRBV28 with TRBJ1-3; tentatively, D is TRBD1 (5 bases). Germline V lookup: CDR1 MDHEN, CDR2 SYDVKM. The CDR3 length is 15 residues. DNA for the CDR3: TGTGCCAGCAGTTTAGTACAAGGGGCAGGAAAGACCATATATTTT. Encoded protein: CASSLVQGAGKTIYF.

As DNA, the CDR3 is TGTGCCAGCAGTTTCGACAGGGTGAGGGAAAAACTGTTTTTT. This codes for CASSFDRVREKLFF. This chain connects TRBV28 to TRBJ1-4; 7 positions match TRBD1. With V trimmed by 3 bases and J by 8 bases, 6 bases remained unmatched. The CDR3 runs to 14 residues. Germline V gene sequence: CDR1 MDHEN, CDR2 SYDVKM.

The CDR3 reads CASSTAGQGNGYTF. The CDR3 nucleotides are TGTGCCAGCAGTACGGCTGGACAGGGTAATGGCTACACCTTC. The rearrangement uses TRBV6-6 and TRBJ1-2; 8 bases line up with TRBD1. Trimming removed 5 bases from V and 6 bases from J; junction bases left unmatched: 8. The CDR3 covers 14 residues. Germline CDR1 reads MNHNY; CDR2 reads SVGAGI (reference sequence).

This clone appeared many times. This sequence joins TRBV9 and TRBJ1-3; D may be TRBD1 (6 bases). Trimming removed 5 bases at V and 0 bases at J, with 12 bases between. Per germline, CDR1 SGDLS and CDR2 YYNGEE. The CDR3 length is 15 residues. The CDR3 reads CASSATGSSGNTIYF. CDR3 DNA sequence: TGTGCCAGCAGTGCGACAGGTTCCTCTGGAAACACCATATATTTT.

The chain links TRBV5-1 to TRBJ1-2; the D gene is possibly TRBD1 (6 bases). The CDR3 is 15 amino acids. V lost 2 bases and J 0 bases, leaving 11 bases between the germline ends. Germline V gene data show CDR1 as SGHRS and CDR2 as YFSETQ. In nucleotides, the CDR3 is TGCGCCAGCAGCTTAGGGGGAATAGCTAACTATGGCTACACCTTC. Translating it yields CASSLGGIANYGYTF. Looking up the rest from reference TRBV5-1 and TRBJ1-2 gives the full variable domain: KAGVTQTPRYLIKTRGQQVTLSCSPISGHRSVSWYQQTPGQGLQFLFEYFSETQRNKGNFPGRFSGRQFSNSRSEMNVSTLELGDSALYLCASSLGGIANYGYTFGSGTRLTVV.

The chain couples TRBV6-1 to TRBJ2-7, with D maybe TRBD2 (5 bases). The CDR3 length is 19 residues. Trimming shortened V by 1 base and J by 6 bases, and 28 bases separated the two germline ends. The germline V gene has CDR1 MNHNS and CDR2 SASEGT. The chain's CDR3 is CASSEGPLQSPVPTSEQYF. The CDR3 nucleotides read TGTGCCAGCAGTGAAGGCCCCTTGCAGTCTCCCGTCCCTACTAGCGAGCAGTACTTC.

A few counts support this clone. The J gene is TRBJ1-3, the V gene TRBV25-1; D gene ambiguous. Germline CDR1 reads MGHDK; CDR2 reads SYGVNS. The V end was cut by 3 bases, the J end by 4 bases, with 10 bases between. The CDR3 has 14 amino acids. Here the CDR3 DNA reads TGTGCCAGCAGTGACGAGGGATGGGGAAACACCATATATTTT. This translates into CASSDEGWGNTIYF.

The CDR3 DNA reads TGCGCCAGCAGCCAAGACCACCTGGGACAGGGCTTCATGAACACTGAAGCTTTCTTT. Translation gives CASSQDHLGQGFMNTEAFF. This chain uses TRBV4-3 with TRBJ1-1, with 9 bases aligning to TRBD1. The CDR3 runs 19 residues. V was pared by 0 bases and J by 0 bases, with 11 bases of the junction left unmatched. Per germline, CDR1 LGHNA and CDR2 YSLEER.

The chain combines TRBV6-5 with TRBJ2-5; the D gene is possibly TRBD1 (5 bases). Germline CDR1 MNHEY, CDR2 SVGAGI. V shed 8 bases and J shed 2 bases, with 12 bases lying between them. This CDR3 has 13 amino acids. The CDR3, as DNA: TGTGCCAGCGGGGCGACACTTCAAGAGACCCAGTACTTC. This sequence encodes CASGATLQETQYF.

The chain recombines TRBV5-1 with TRBJ2-3; D may be TRBD2 (6 bases). The germline gives CDR1 SGHRS, CDR2 YFSETQ. V lost 0 bases and J lost 2, with 10 bases in between. CDR3 size: 15 residues. Here the CDR3 DNA reads TGCGCCAGCAGCTTGGGGGCGGGGTACACAGATACGCAGTATTTT. Amino acids: CASSLGAGYTDTQYF.

This clone occurred once. This rearrangement joins TRBV19 to TRBJ1-5, with D maybe TRBD1 (5 bases). This CDR3 has 15 residues. The germline gives CDR1 LNHDA, CDR2 SQIVND (reference sequence). Trimming removed 5 bases at V and 0 bases at J, with 11 bases between. CDR3: CASSADTDSNQPQHF. The CDR3 DNA reads as TGTGCCAGTAGTGCGGACACAGATAGCAATCAGCCCCAGCATTTT.

J is TRBJ1-6 and V is TRBV5-1, with TRBD1 as a possible D gene (5 bases). Per germline, CDR1 SGHRS and CDR2 YFSETQ. The CDR3 runs to 15 residues. Trimming pared 7 bases from V and 0 bases from J, leaving 11 bases between. The CDR3 nucleotides are TGCGCCAGCTCGGAGGGGAGCTCCTATAATTCACCCCTCCACTTT. Translated, it gives CASSEGSSYNSPLHF.

This clone was seen just once. The V and J genes are TRBV7-9 and TRBJ2-1; 9 nucleotides agree with TRBD1. Germline V gene lookup returns CDR1 SEHNR and CDR2 FQNEAQ (reference sequence). Losses at the gene ends were 4 bases for V and 5 bases for J; bases not matched to a gene: 6. The CDR3 length is 15 residues. Here the CDR3 reads CASSSVDRGDNEQFF. CDR3 DNA: TGTGCCAGCAGCTCCGTCGACAGGGGGGACAATGAGCAGTTCTTC.

This clone was found once. This chain uses TRBV10-3 with TRBJ2-7; no clear D. The CDR3 runs 11 residues. Germline-derived CDR1 and CDR2 are ENHRY and SYGVKD. V gave up 6 bases and J gave up 0 bases, with 3 bases separating them. The CDR3 bases are TGTGCCATCAGGAGCTCCTACGAGCAGTACTTC. Its protein product is CAIRSSYEQYF.

The genes are TRBV28 and TRBJ1-2; TRBD1 matches 9 bases. The CDR3 is 16 residues long. Losses at the gene ends were 3 bases for V and 6 bases for J; bases not matched to a gene: 11. Germline loops: CDR1 MDHEN, CDR2 SYDVKM. The CDR3 DNA is TGTGCCAGCAGTTTCGTTGGTCGGGGACAGGGTCATGGCTACACCTTC. It yields the protein CASSFVGRGQGHGYTF.

The rearrangement links TRBV7-9 to TRBJ2-3; TRBD2 agrees at 8 bases. Germline trimming cut 5 bases from V and 0 bases from J; bases unmatched to any gene: 7. Germline V CDR1 and CDR2: SEHNR, FQNEAQ (reference sequence). The CDR3 is 16 amino acids. The CDR3 loop reads CASSPRRGGSTDTQYF. CDR3 coding DNA: TGTGCCAGCAGCCCCAGACGGGGGGGTAGCACAGATACGCAGTATTTT.

The V call is TRBV28, the J call TRBJ1-2; tentative D call: TRBD1 (5 bases). V gave up 7 bases and J gave up 4 bases, with 19 bases separating them. Looked up from germline, CDR1 is MDHEN and CDR2 is SYDVKM. The CDR3 spans 15 residues. The CDR3 bases are TGTGCCAGCATCCCCCCCCGGGGGTTAGGCTATGGCTACACCTTC. Its translation: CASIPPRGLGYGYTF.

There are a few counts of this clone. The V gene is TRBV5-4, the J gene TRBJ2-7; maybe TRBD2 (6 bases). V was pared by 4 bases and J by 6 bases, with 11 bases between. CDR1 SGHNT and CDR2 YYREEE come from the germline V gene (reference sequence). The CDR3 is 12 residues long. The CDR3 sequence is CASSRDSGEQYV. The CDR3 bases are TGTGCCAGCAGCCGGGACTCAGGCGAGCAGTACGTC.